Listed below are T cell receptor beta chains from one sample, sequenced in a study of blood T cell repertoires in COVID-19. Sequencing used immunoSEQ multiplex PCR; TCRdb keeps in-frame clones, though not all of them. The sample shows 110,000 or so clones, 85% to 90% of them seen only once. The sequencing input was peripheral blood. These receptors originate from a human donor with acute or convalescent COVID-19. The donor label of this sample is uncertain. Both conserved end residues are trimmed from each CDR3. The order of the fields is V gene, J gene, CDR3 protein.

TRBV11-3,TRBJ2-5,ASSLLPSQGGTETQY
TRBV18,TRBJ2-7,ASSPQAGEYEQY
TRBV30,TRBJ1-2,AWSHGVLDDYT
TRBV19,TRBJ2-7,ASSRSPGATSAYEQY
TRBV2,TRBJ1-2,ASGGEPYNYGYT
TRBV12-5,TRBJ2-7,ASGSTGGAQSYEQY
TRBV15,TRBJ2-1,ATSNRHSSVDEQF
TRBV5-1,TRBJ2-3,ASSLLEQADTQY
TRBV5-3,TRBJ2-3,TRSLGTSGRGADTQY
TRBV9,TRBJ2-3,ASSLSHTDTQY
TRBV2,TRBJ1-6,ASRDISQGGSYNSPLH
TRBV19,TRBJ1-2,ASRRTGNNYGYT
TRBV5-1,TRBJ2-7,ASSLSQGAHYEQY